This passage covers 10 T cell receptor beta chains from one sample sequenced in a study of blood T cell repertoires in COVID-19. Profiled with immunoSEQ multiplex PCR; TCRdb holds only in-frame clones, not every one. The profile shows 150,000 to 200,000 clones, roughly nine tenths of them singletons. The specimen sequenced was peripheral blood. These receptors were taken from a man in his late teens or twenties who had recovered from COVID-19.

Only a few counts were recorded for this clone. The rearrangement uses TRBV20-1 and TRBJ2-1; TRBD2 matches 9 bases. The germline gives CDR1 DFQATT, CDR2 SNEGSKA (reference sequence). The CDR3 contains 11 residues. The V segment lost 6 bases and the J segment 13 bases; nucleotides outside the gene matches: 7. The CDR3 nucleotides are TGCAGTGCGTTAGCGGGAGAGCTACAGTTCTTC. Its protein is CSALAGELQFF.

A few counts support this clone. CDR3 nucleotides: TGCGCCAGCAGCCCCAGAGCGGGAGGTGACGAGCAGTACTTC. As protein: CASSPRAGGDEQYF. The rearrangement links TRBV4-3 to TRBJ2-7, with 9 bases that match TRBD2. The germline gives CDR1 LGHNA, CDR2 YSLEER. V lost 4 bases and J lost 5; bases outside the gene matches: 6. The CDR3 covers 14 residues.

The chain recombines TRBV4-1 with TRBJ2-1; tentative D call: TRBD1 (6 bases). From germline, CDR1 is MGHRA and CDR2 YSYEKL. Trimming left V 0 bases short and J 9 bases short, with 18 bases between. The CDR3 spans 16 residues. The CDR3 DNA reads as TGCGCCAGCAGCCAAGAGAAGGGGGTTTGGATAGTTGAGCAGTTCTTC. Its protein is CASSQEKGVWIVEQFF.

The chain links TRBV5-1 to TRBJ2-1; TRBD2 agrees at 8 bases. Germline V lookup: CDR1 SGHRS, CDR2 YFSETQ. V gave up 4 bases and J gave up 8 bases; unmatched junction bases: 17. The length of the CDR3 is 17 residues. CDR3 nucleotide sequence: TGCGCCAGCAGCCCTCGCCCAACGGGAGGGCCCTCGGATGAGCAGTTCTTC. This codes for CASSPRPTGGPSDEQFF. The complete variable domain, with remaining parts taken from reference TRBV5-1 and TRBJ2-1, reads KAGVTQTPRYLIKTRGQQVTLSCSPISGHRSVSWYQQTPGQGLQFLFEYFSETQRNKGNFPGRFSGRQFSNSRSEMNVSTLELGDSALYLCASSPRPTGGPSDEQFFGPGTRLTVL.

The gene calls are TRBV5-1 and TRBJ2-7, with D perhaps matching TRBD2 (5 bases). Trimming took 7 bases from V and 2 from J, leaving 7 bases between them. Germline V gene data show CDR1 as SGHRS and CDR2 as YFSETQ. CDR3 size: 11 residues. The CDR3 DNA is TGCGCCAGCTCCGGGACCTACGAGCAGTACTTC. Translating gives CASSGTYEQYF.

The chain's CDR3 is CASTKTSGSYNEQFF. CDR3 in DNA: TGCGCCAGCACCAAGACTAGCGGGAGTTACAATGAGCAGTTCTTC. This chain links TRBV5-1 with TRBJ2-1; 12 bases agree with TRBD2. V was clipped by 6 bases and J by 4 bases; unmatched bases: 5. This CDR3 region has 15 residues. Germline values: CDR1 SGHRS, CDR2 YFSETQ. Looking up the rest from reference TRBV5-1 and TRBJ2-1 gives the full variable domain: KAGVTQTPRYLIKTRGQQVTLSCSPISGHRSVSWYQQTPGQGLQFLFEYFSETQRNKGNFPGRFSGRQFSNSRSEMNVSTLELGDSALYLCASTKTSGSYNEQFFGPGTRLTVL.

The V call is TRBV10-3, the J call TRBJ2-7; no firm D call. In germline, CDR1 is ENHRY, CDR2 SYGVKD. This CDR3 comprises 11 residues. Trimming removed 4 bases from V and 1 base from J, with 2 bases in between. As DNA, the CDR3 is TGTGCCATCAGTGCGTCCTACGAGCAGTACTTC. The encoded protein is CAISASYEQYF.

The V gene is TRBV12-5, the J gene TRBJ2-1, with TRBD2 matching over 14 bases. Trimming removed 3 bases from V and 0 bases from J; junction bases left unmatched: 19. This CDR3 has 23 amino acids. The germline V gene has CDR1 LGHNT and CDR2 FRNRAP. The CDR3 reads CASGFQTSGRAAGFPSSYNEQFF. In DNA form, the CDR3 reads TGTGCTAGTGGTTTCCAGACTAGCGGGAGGGCCGCTGGCTTCCCAAGCTCCTACAATGAGCAGTTCTTC.

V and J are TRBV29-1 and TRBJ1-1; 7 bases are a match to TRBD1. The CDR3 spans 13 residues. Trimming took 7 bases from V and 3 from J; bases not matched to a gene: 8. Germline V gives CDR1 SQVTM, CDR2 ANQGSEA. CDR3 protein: CSADRELYTEAFF. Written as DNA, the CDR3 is TGCAGCGCCGACAGGGAGCTGTACACTGAAGCTTTCTTT. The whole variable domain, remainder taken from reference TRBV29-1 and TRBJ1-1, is SAVISQKPSRDICQRGTSLTIQCQVDSQVTMMFWYRQQPGQSLTLIATANQGSEATYESGFVIDKFPISRPNLTFSTLTVSNMSPEDSSIYLCSADRELYTEAFFGQGTRLTVV.

The CDR3 loop is CASSLFVAGGAGEQYF. The CDR3 DNA reads as TGTGCCAGCAGCCTTTTCGTGGCAGGGGGCGCGGGGGAGCAGTACTTC. J is TRBJ2-7 and V is TRBV6-2 or TRBV6-3, with TRBD1 identical over 8 bases. The germline V gene encodes CDR1 MNHEY and CDR2 SVGEGT. V shed 6 bases, J shed 7 bases, and the junction held 17 bases outside the gene matches. The CDR3 covers 16 residues.